The next 18 T cell receptor beta chains were all read from a single sample in a study of blood T cells in healthy people across ages. Then a second PCR, running about 7 to 11 cycles, was carried out with a sample-barcoded 5' primer and a J-beta primer mix. Using its own MiXCR run on the 5' RACE reads, TCRdb lists one record per CDR3 protein. Of over a million distinct CDR3 sequences in the sample, 40% to 55% were seen once. The sample comprised blood. These receptors all come from a woman aged 55 to 70 in good health.

This clonotype was observed a few times. This chain connects TRBV15 to TRBJ1-5, with 7 bases identical to TRBD1. Germline assignment: CDR1 LNHNV and CDR2 YYDKDF (reference sequence). The CDR3 runs 14 residues. V lost 6 bases, J lost 4 bases, and 6 bases stayed unmatched. The CDR3 here is CATRPDRQNQPQHF. CDR3 coding DNA: TGTGCCACCAGGCCGGACAGGCAGAATCAGCCCCAGCATTTT.

J is TRBJ2-7 and V is TRBV30; no definite D call. This CDR3 spans 11 amino acids. Per the germline V gene, CDR1 is GTSNPN and CDR2 is SVGIG (reference sequence). V lost 2 bases and J lost 3, with 5 bases in between. CDR3 protein: CAWSRSYEQYF. The CDR3 coding sequence is TGTGCCTGGAGTCGGAGCTACGAGCAGTACTTC.

The V call is TRBV3-1, the J call TRBJ2-3, with 8 bases that match TRBD2. Germline CDR1 is LGHDT and CDR2 is YNNKEL (reference sequence). CDR3 length: 16 amino acids. Trimming took 1 base from V and 10 from J; bases not matched to a gene: 13. The CDR3 nucleotides read TGTGCCAGCAGCCAAGCAGGTAGCGGGATTCATTCGTCGCAGTATTTT. Protein sequence: CASSQAGSGIHSSQYF.

The J gene is TRBJ1-5, the V gene TRBV3-1; D not certain. V was trimmed by 1 base and J by 0 bases, leaving 7 bases between them. The CDR3 has 15 amino acids. Germline V CDR1 and CDR2: LGHDT, YNNKEL (reference sequence). CDR3 nucleotide sequence: TGTGCCAGCAGCCAAGGGGTGGATAGCAATCAGCCCCAGCATTTT. It codes for CASSQGVDSNQPQHF. Full variable domain (missing parts from reference TRBV3-1 and TRBJ1-5): DTAVSQTPKYLVTQMGNDKSIKCEQNLGHDTMYWYKQDSKKFLKIMFSYNNKELIINETVPNRFSPKSPDKAHLNLHINSLELGDSAVYFCASSQGVDSNQPQHFGDGTRLSIL.

This clonotype has just a few counts. This sequence joins TRBV20-1 and TRBJ2-7, with 9 bases aligning to TRBD2. The length of the CDR3 is 14 residues. In germline, CDR1 is DFQATT, CDR2 SNEGSKA (reference sequence). The V gene end was trimmed by 3 bases and the J gene end by 0 bases; junction bases not matched to a gene: 3. CDR3 amino acids: CSASSGLASYEQYF. The CDR3 DNA follows: TGCAGTGCTAGTTCGGGACTAGCCTCCTACGAGCAGTACTTC.

The chain carries TRBV9 and TRBJ2-1; 8 bases fit TRBD2. V trimming: 4 bases; J trimming: 3 bases; junction bases outside the gene matches: 9. From germline, CDR1 is SGDLS and CDR2 YYNGEE. CDR3 length equals 16 residues. Written as DNA, the CDR3 is TGTGCCAGCAGCCCAAACACCGGGACTAGCTACAATGAGCAGTTCTTC. Encoded protein: CASSPNTGTSYNEQFF.

This chain joins TRBV7-9 and TRBJ2-7, with D unresolved. Trimming cost V 0 bases and J 5 bases, with 11 bases left between them. This CDR3 is 14 amino acids long. CDR1 and CDR2 (germline): SEHNR, FQNEAQ (reference sequence). The DNA of the CDR3 is TGTGCCAGCAGCTTAGCTTCCGGGTTTCACGAGCAGTACTTC. Protein sequence: CASSLASGFHEQYF.

This clonotype was seen more than once but under ten times. The chain is built from TRBV6-1 and TRBJ2-7; D call uncertain. The CDR3 is 11 amino acids. CDR1 MNHNS and CDR2 SASEGT come from the germline V gene. V was trimmed by 6 bases and J by 4 bases, leaving 7 bases between them. CDR3 residues: CASRAEYEQYF. The CDR3 DNA sequence: TGTGCCAGCAGGGCAGAGTACGAGCAGTACTTC.

This chain uses TRBV29-1 with TRBJ1-2; D perhaps matches TRBD1 (6 bases). This CDR3 spans 13 amino acids. Deletions cut 4 bases from V and 6 bases from J, with 15 bases between. Germline lookup yields CDR1 SQVTM and CDR2 ANQGSEA. As DNA, the CDR3 is TGCAGCGTTGTGGGGGGCGAGGTTAATGGCTACACCTTC. This codes for CSVVGGEVNGYTF.

The chain joins TRBV3-1 to TRBJ2-7; 11 nucleotides line up with TRBD2. CDR1 is LGHDT, CDR2 YNNKEL, per germline (reference sequence). The CDR3 runs to 20 residues. After removal of 1 base from V and 0 bases from J, the junction contained 14 bases not matched to a gene. The CDR3 is CASSQVLRLAGSATSYEQYF. For the CDR3, the DNA is TGTGCCAGCAGCCAAGTACTGAGACTAGCGGGATCAGCAACCTCCTACGAGCAGTACTTC.

This clonotype was counted between two and nine times. The V call is TRBV3-1, the J call TRBJ2-4; D is perhaps TRBD2 (5 bases). This CDR3 contains 15 residues. The ends were cut back, 3 bases at V and 1 base at J, with 10 bases in the middle. Per the germline V gene, CDR1 is LGHDT and CDR2 is YNNKEL (reference sequence). The CDR3 DNA follows: TGTGCCAGCAGCCAGGAACTAGGGGCCAAAAACATTCAGTACTTC. It yields the protein CASSQELGAKNIQYF.

The chain uses TRBV28 and TRBJ1-4; weak D call: TRBD1 (6 bases). Trimming removed 5 bases at V and 8 bases at J, with 12 bases between. Looked up from germline, CDR1 is MDHEN and CDR2 is SYDVKM. The CDR3 has 13 amino acids. CDR3 sequence reads: CASSGGPREKLFF. The CDR3 region has the DNA TGTGCCAGCAGTGGGGGGCCGCGGGAAAAACTGTTTTTT.

This rearrangement joins TRBV13 to TRBJ2-7; 8 nucleotides line up with TRBD1. V lost 0 bases, J lost 5 bases, and 6 bases stayed unmatched. Per the germline V gene, CDR1 is PRHDT and CDR2 is FYEKMQ (reference sequence). The CDR3 extends over 15 amino acids. The CDR3 DNA sequence: TGTGCCAGCAGCTTAGGCAGGGGGCGCGGTAACGAGCAGTACTTC. As protein: CASSLGRGRGNEQYF.

This clonotype appeared a few times. The chain links TRBV20-1 to TRBJ2-1, with 11 bases identical to TRBD2. V gave up 2 bases and J gave up 8 bases; unmatched junction bases: 8. The CDR3 consists of 15 residues. Looked up from germline, CDR1 is DFQATT and CDR2 is SNEGSKA (reference sequence). The CDR3 region has the DNA TGCAGTGCTAGAACTAGCGGGAGATTGGGTGATGAGCAGTTCTTC. It encodes CSARTSGRLGDEQFF.

This clonotype was observed a single time. V usage is TRBV5-1 and J usage is TRBJ2-3; 7 bases match TRBD2. Germline CDR1 is SGHRS and CDR2 is YFSETQ. V gave up 2 bases and J gave up 3 bases; unmatched junction bases: 6. The CDR3 contains 15 residues. As DNA, the CDR3 is TGCGCCAGCAGCTTTCACAAAGCGGGAACAGATACGCAGTATTTT. This encodes CASSFHKAGTDTQYF.

This chain links TRBV24-1 with TRBJ2-1; D call uncertain. The CDR3 spans 12 residues. Trimming cost V 7 bases and J 7 bases, with 10 bases left between them. Germline CDR1 reads KGHDR; CDR2 reads SFDVKD. The CDR3 bases are TGTGCCACCAGATCAAATGGGAATGAGCAGTTCTTC. It codes for CATRSNGNEQFF.

There are a few counts of this clonotype. V is TRBV3-1 and J is TRBJ2-3; weak D call: TRBD1 (5 bases). CDR3 length: 15 amino acids. Germline loops: CDR1 LGHDT, CDR2 YNNKEL (reference sequence). Trimming removed 4 bases from V and 1 base from J, with 12 bases in between. As DNA, the CDR3 is TGTGCCAGCAGCCCGTGGGGCGCCCGCACAGATACGCAGTATTTT. This sequence encodes CASSPWGARTDTQYF.

The V and J genes are TRBV12-3 or TRBV12-4 and TRBJ2-1; 8 positions match TRBD2. V lost 6 bases, J lost 0 bases, and 4 bases stayed unmatched. This CDR3 spans 15 amino acids. The CDR3 DNA sequence: TGTGCCAGCAGGCCCGGGGGGGGCTCCTACAATGAGCAGTTCTTC. Protein sequence: CASRPGGGSYNEQFF.